A single T cell receptor beta chain is shown here with its context. V gave up 7 bases and J gave up 8 bases, with 9 bases separating them. The CDR3 is 11 amino acids. The data derive from a study of CD8+CD57+ T cells in acquired aplastic anemia. TCR beta VDJ and CDR3 profiles were obtained from a genomic DNA template. TCRdb reprocessed the reads via MiXCR and lists one record per CDR3 protein. The profile shows around 200,000 distinct CDR3 sequences, around 49% of them singletons. Patients included in sequencing had previously demonstrated CD8+CD57+ cell expansion by flow cytometry. The sequencing input was sorted CD4+, CD8+, or CD8+CD57+ T cells (not recorded which) from PBMCs. The chain combines TRBV12-3 or TRBV12-4 with TRBJ2-1; D is unclear. The TCR was taken from a human donor with aplastic anemia. The CDR3 loop reads CASTYLDEQFF. The CDR3 coding sequence is TGTGCCAGCACCTACCTGGATGAGCAGTTCTTC.